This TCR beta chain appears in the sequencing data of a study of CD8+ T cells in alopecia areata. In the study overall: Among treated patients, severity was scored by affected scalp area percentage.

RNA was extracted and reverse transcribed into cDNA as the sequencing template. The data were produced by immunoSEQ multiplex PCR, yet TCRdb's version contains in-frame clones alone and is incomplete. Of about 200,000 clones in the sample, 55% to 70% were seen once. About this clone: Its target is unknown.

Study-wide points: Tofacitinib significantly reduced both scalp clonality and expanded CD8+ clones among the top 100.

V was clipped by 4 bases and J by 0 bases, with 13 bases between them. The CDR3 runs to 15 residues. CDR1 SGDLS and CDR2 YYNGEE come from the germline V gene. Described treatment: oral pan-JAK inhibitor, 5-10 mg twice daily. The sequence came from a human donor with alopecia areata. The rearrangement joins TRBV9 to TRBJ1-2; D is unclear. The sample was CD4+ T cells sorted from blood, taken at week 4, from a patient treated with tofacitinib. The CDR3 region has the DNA TGTGCCAGCAGCTACCGGGATGTTGCTAACTATGGCTACACCTTC. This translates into CASSYRDVANYGYTF.